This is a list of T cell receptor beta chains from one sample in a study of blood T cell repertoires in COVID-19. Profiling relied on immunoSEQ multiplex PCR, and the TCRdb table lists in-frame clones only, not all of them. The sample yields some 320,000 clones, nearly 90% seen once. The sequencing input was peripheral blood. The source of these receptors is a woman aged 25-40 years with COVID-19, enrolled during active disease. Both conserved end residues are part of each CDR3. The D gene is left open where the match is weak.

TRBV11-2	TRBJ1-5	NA	CASSLERQGQPQHF
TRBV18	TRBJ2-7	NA	CASSLGQSSYEQYF
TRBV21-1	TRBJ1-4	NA	CASSTGEQDLNEKLFF
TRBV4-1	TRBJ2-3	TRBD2	CASSQVTSGGYTDTQYF
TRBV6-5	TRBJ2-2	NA	CASSYSGRLPTGELFF
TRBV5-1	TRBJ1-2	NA	CASSPGDGDYGYTF
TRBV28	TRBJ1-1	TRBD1	CASSVLTGDDTEAFF
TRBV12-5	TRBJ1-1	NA	CASGLSVGRTEAFF
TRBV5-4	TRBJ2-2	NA	CASRALKQGQTGELFF
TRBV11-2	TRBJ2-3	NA	CASSLGGGASTDTQYF
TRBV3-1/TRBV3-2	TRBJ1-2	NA	CASSQVGGGNGYTF
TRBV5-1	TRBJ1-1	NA	CASSLGVGAGTEAFF
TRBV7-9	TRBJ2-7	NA	CASSLFPYEQYF
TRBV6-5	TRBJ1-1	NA	CASRPPGQNTEAFF
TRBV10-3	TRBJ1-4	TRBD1	CAISTPGQGVEKLFF
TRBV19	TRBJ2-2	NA	CASGSLSSTGELFF
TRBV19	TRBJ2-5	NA	CASSTGRTIQETQYF
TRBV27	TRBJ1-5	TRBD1	CASSPRQGLQPQHF
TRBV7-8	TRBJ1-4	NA	CASTLGGTFGEKLFF
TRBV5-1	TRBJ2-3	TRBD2	CASSSWTSGGETDTQYF
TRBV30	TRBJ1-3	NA	CAWRAGRNTIYF
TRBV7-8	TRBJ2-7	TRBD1	CASRPNRDSTYEQYF
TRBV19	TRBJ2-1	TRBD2	CASSRRGGMDEQFF
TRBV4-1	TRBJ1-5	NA	CASSQPLVQPQHF
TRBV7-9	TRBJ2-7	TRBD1	CASSVVGTVLREQYF
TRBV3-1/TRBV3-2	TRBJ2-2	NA	CASSPHNTGELFF
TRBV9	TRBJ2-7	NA	CASSVDDSTYEQYF
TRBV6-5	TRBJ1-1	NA	CASRHGPSGAFF
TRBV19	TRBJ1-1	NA	CASRQGAFSDTEAFF
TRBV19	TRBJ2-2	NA	CASSIRGNGELFF
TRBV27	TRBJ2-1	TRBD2	CASSPPFGLAGNNEQFF
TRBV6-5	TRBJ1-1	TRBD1	CASRPRTGRTEAFF
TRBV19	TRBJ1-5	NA	CASSIGGGTEPQHF